This paragraph covers one T cell receptor beta chain sequence. This clonotype was observed at least ten times. Its antigen target is currently unknown. Within one base of it there is no much larger clone, and no base qualities were kept. The library was prepared using PCR. Sequencing was carried out with an Illumina HiSeq 2500. TCR libraries were prepared with molecular barcoding, using unique molecular identifiers to normalize TCRbeta repertoire quantification. TCRdb ran its own pipeline on the public reads, namely fastp trimming at Q25 and MiXCR clone calling, and kept in-frame beta chains. Rows merge per CDR3 protein into single entries with the most common DNA and genes. In this sample the table shows about 640,000 distinct CDR3 sequences, about an eighth of which occur a single time. 2% to 2.5% of the sample rests with the top ten. This specimen's treatment or condition label, interpreted: allogeneic hematopoietic cell transplantation with graft depleted of TCRalphabeta T cells and CD19 B cells. TCRalphabeta/CD19-depleted allogeneic hematopoietic cell grafts were given to the transplant recipients, all of whom were children.

V sheds 4 bases and J sheds 7 bases, leaving 8 bases between their ends. CDR1 and CDR2, looked up from the germline V gene, are MDHEN and SYDVKM. There are 12 amino acids in the CDR3, from cysteine to phenylalanine inclusive. This entry keeps only the CDR3 DNA: 36 bases, framed from base 1. This record comes from a study of T-cell reconstitution after alpha-beta-depleted transplantation in children listed by TCRdb under 2016. Describing the broader study: Using TCR repertoire profiling, the study quantitatively followed how T-cell immune reconstitution unfolded in children after TCRalphabeta/CD19-depleted allogeneic hematopoietic cell transplantation.

What the authors observed across the whole study: The high TCRbeta diversity at day 60 in some patients was ascribed to recipient T cells and intrathymic progenitors that had survived conditioning. Hyperexpanded clone frequencies declined over subsequent months; after one year, T-cell counts and TCRbeta diversity were mostly attributed to newly produced T cells. Apparently early alphabetaT-cell count recovery about two months after transplant reportedly relied on only several hundred rapidly expanded clones derived from non-depleted graft cells.

The sequences come from PBMCs, mostly from graft donor cells, collected 360 days after TCRalphabeta/CD19-depleted stem cell transplant. Here the chain combines TRBV28 and TRBJ2-1; no D gene call is confident. This clonotype was sampled from a male patient under 18 who had a stem cell transplant for acute myeloid leukemia, so the T cells may come from the graft donor. The CDR3 here reads CASSWSGNEQFF. The base sequence is TGTGCCAGCAGTTGGAGTGGAAATGAGCAGTTCTTC.